The 21 T cell receptor beta chains below all came from one sample that was sequenced in a study of T cells in Graves' hyperthyroidism and ophthalmopathy. Amplified TCR beta CDR3 regions came from RNA transcripts. During a first-round RT-PCR of the TCR CDR3, the HTBI primer set was used. Using its own MiXCR run on the multiplex PCR reads, TCRdb lists one record per CDR3 protein. The sample carries about half a million distinct CDR3 sequences, approximately 20% recorded once. Material: blood. All receptors come from a man aged 40-49 years with Graves' ophthalmopathy.

A few counts support this clonotype. The genes are TRBV29-1 and TRBJ1-1; D might be TRBD1 (6 bases). Germline CDR1 is SQVTM and CDR2 is ANQGSEA. The CDR3 length is 12 residues. V dropped 4 bases and J dropped 2 bases, with 8 bases sitting between them. The CDR3 DNA follows: TGCAGCGTTGGTGGGGGCAACACTGAAGCTTTCTTT. Protein product: CSVGGGNTEAFF.

This rearrangement joins TRBV29-1 to TRBJ1-2; 9 bases line up with TRBD1. This CDR3 has 13 amino acids. The germline gives CDR1 SQVTM, CDR2 ANQGSEA. The V gene end was trimmed by 4 bases and the J gene end by 4 bases; junction bases not matched to a gene: 4. CDR3 in amino acids: CSVALGQGYGYTF. The DNA for the CDR3 is TGCAGCGTTGCGCTGGGACAGGGCTATGGCTACACCTTC.

For this clonotype: The germline gene is not matched at one end of the junction; a read error may be the cause. The CDR3 DNA is TGTGCCAGCAGCCAAGGGGGAGCGGGAGGCGCGGACGAGCAGTACTTC. Translating gives CASSQGGAGGADEQYF. This chain connects TRBV4-1 to TRBJ2-7; 9 bases line up with TRBD2. The CDR3 is made up of 16 amino acids. From germline, CDR1 is MGHRA and CDR2 YSYEKL.

The chain carries TRBV10-3 and TRBJ2-6, with TRBD1 matching 7 bases. This CDR3 spans 16 amino acids. Germline CDR1 ENHRY, CDR2 SYGVKD. V shed 3 bases and J 2 bases; nucleotides not matched to a gene: 4. This CDR3 reads CAISDDRAPGANVLTF. In DNA, the CDR3 is TGTGCCATCAGTGACGACAGGGCCCCTGGGGCCAACGTCCTGACTTTC.

This clonotype was detected a few times. V and J are TRBV7-2 and TRBJ1-4; D might be TRBD1 (5 bases). CDR1 and CDR2 (germline): SGHTA, FQGNSA. Trimming took 5 bases from V and 7 from J, leaving 17 bases between them. The CDR3 extends over 15 amino acids. This CDR3 is CASSPPGTEGEKLFF. The CDR3 region has the DNA TGTGCCAGCAGCCCCCCCGGGACGGAGGGTGAAAAACTGTTTTTT. Full variable domain (remainder filled in from reference TRBV7-2 and TRBJ1-4): GAGVSQSPSNKVTEKGKDVELRCDPISGHTALYWYRQSLGQGLEFLIYFQGNSAPDKSGLPSDRFSAERTGGSVSTLTIQRTQQEDSAVYLCASSPPGTEGEKLFFGSGTQLSVL.

CDR3 in DNA: TGTGCCAGCAGCGTAGGTACTACACTACATACGCAGTATTTT. Translating gives CASSVGTTLHTQYF. The V gene is TRBV9, the J gene TRBJ2-3, with unresolved D. Trimming stripped 0 bases from V and 7 bases from J, with 12 bases between. The CDR3 runs 14 residues. CDR1 is SGDLS, CDR2 YYNGEE, per germline.

The gene calls are TRBV4-1 and TRBJ2-3; no clear D gene. Germline-derived CDR1 and CDR2 are MGHRA and YSYEKL. V was clipped by 0 bases and J by 6 bases, with 7 bases between them. CDR3 length: 13 amino acids. The CDR3 bases are TGCGCCAGCAGCCAAGATAATTGGGATACGCAGTATTTT. Protein sequence: CASSQDNWDTQYF.

This clonotype was counted between two and nine times. V is TRBV27 and J is TRBJ1-2, with a possible D match to TRBD1 (5 bases). V was cut by 2 bases and J by 2 bases, with 12 bases left in between. The CDR3 spans 15 residues. Germline CDR1 is MNHEY and CDR2 is SMNVEV (reference sequence). Here the CDR3 reads CASSLQWGRNYGYTF. The CDR3 DNA sequence: TGTGCCAGCAGTTTACAGTGGGGCAGAAACTATGGCTACACCTTC.

In this sample, this clonotype turned up a few times. The genes are TRBV12-3 or TRBV12-4 and TRBJ1-2, with D unclear. This CDR3 is 15 amino acids long. V was clipped by 6 bases and J by 2 bases, with 16 bases between them. The CDR3 here is CASRTSRASNYGYTF. The CDR3 region has the DNA TGTGCCAGCAGAACTAGCCGGGCCTCCAACTATGGCTACACCTTC.

J is TRBJ1-2 and V is TRBV6-8; D not resolved. Germline V gives CDR1 MNHGY, CDR2 SAAAGT. V was pared by 2 bases and J by 0 bases, with 4 bases between. The CDR3 runs 13 residues. Here the CDR3 reads CASSYPANYGYTF. As DNA, the CDR3 is TGTGCCAGCAGTTACCCGGCTAACTATGGCTACACCTTC.

To note about this clonotype: A much larger clone differs by one base, so this may be a read error. The rearrangement joins TRBV20-1 to TRBJ2-1; 8 positions agree with TRBD2. This CDR3 spans 18 amino acids. The germline CDR1 and CDR2 sequences are DFQATT and SNEGSKA (reference sequence). The CDR3 nucleotides read TGCAGTGCTAGAGTTGCCCGATTTAGCGGGGTACGAAACAATGAGCAGCTCTTC. Translating it yields CSARVARFSGVRNNEQLF.

The chain employs TRBV7-3 and TRBJ2-1; 9 bases are a match to TRBD2. The trim removed 5 bases at V and 8 bases at J, leaving 13 bases unmatched. The CDR3 has 16 amino acids. Looked up from germline, CDR1 is SGHTA and CDR2 is FQGTGA. In DNA, the CDR3 is TGTGCCAGCAGCACCCTTCCGGGACTAGCCTTACATGAGCAGTTCTTC. Translation: CASSTLPGLALHEQFF.

This clonotype was observed at least ten times. The chain has TRBV30 and TRBJ1-5; D may be TRBD1 (5 bases). The V and J ends lost 1 base and 1 base respectively, with 8 bases between them. The CDR3 has 14 amino acids. The germline V gene encodes CDR1 GTSNPN and CDR2 SVGIG (reference sequence). The CDR3 here is CAWSEGSSNQPQHF. The CDR3 coding sequence is TGTGCCTGGAGTGAGGGGTCAAGCAATCAGCCCCAGCATTTT.

The V and J genes are TRBV5-8 and TRBJ1-1; 7 bases are a match to TRBD1. The ends lost 7 bases at V and 6 bases at J; junction bases unmatched: 9. The CDR3 runs to 13 residues. Germline V CDR1 and CDR2: SGHTS, YDEGEE. As DNA, the CDR3 is TGTGCCAGCGGACTCACAGGGGCGGCTGAAGCTTTCTTT. It specifies CASGLTGAAEAFF.

The gene calls are TRBV2 and TRBJ2-5; possibly TRBD1 for D (5 bases). CDR3 length equals 16 residues. V was cut by 2 bases and J by 4 bases, with 17 bases left in between. From germline, CDR1 is SNHLY and CDR2 FYNNEI. CDR3 coding DNA: TGTGCCAGCAGTGAATGGAACAGGCCTAAGAGAGAGACCCAGTACTTC. Translating it yields CASSEWNRPKRETQYF.

The chain links TRBV7-8 to TRBJ1-1; 8 bases align to TRBD1. Trimming cost V 4 bases and J 0 bases; bases outside gene matches: 7. The germline V gene has CDR1 SGHVS and CDR2 FQNEAQ. CDR3 length equals 16 residues. The CDR3 sequence: CASSWEQGGLNTEAFF. Here the CDR3 DNA reads TGTGCCAGCAGCTGGGAACAGGGGGGGTTGAACACTGAAGCTTTCTTT.

This clonotype was counted many times. In nucleotides, the CDR3 is TGCGCCAGCAGGAGGATAGGACTCTCCCAAGAGACCCAGTACTTC. Its protein product is CASRRIGLSQETQYF. The J gene is TRBJ2-5, the V gene TRBV5-1, with D tentatively TRBD2 (5 bases). This CDR3 is built from 15 residues. Germline CDR1 is SGHRS and CDR2 is YFSETQ. V was clipped by 5 bases and J by 1 base, with 15 bases between them.

The chain is built from TRBV27 and TRBJ2-3; D might be TRBD2 (7 bases). Trimming removed 2 bases from V and 2 bases from J, with 14 bases in between. The CDR3 loop spans 16 amino acids. Germline V gene data show CDR1 as MNHEY and CDR2 as SMNVEV (reference sequence). The CDR3 DNA is TGTGCCAGCAGTTTAGCGAAGGGGGGGAACACAGATACGCAGTATTTT. This translates into CASSLAKGGNTDTQYF.

This clonotype has at least ten counts. The chain couples TRBV7-8 to TRBJ1-2, with a tentative D call TRBD1 (6 bases). The CDR3 runs to 14 residues. The ends were cut back, 5 bases at V and 2 bases at J, with 12 bases in the middle. Germline CDR1 and CDR2: SGHVS and FQNEAQ. In DNA form, the CDR3 reads TGTGCCAGCAGCCCCAGGACAGAGAACTATGGCTACACCTTC. This codes for CASSPRTENYGYTF.

This CDR3 reads CASSPSGSAEETQYF. CDR3 bases: TGCGCCAGCAGCCCGTCCGGTAGCGCCGAAGAGACCCAGTACTTC. J is TRBJ2-5 and V is TRBV5-1; D is perhaps TRBD2 (5 bases). Per the germline V gene, CDR1 is SGHRS and CDR2 is YFSETQ. CDR3 length: 15 residues. V was cut by 4 bases and J by 3 bases, with 16 bases left in between.

Note on this clonotype: A read error may account for a junction end that differs from germline. The rearrangement joins TRBV5-1 to TRBJ2-1; no clear D. The germline gives CDR1 SGHRS, CDR2 YFSETQ. There are 14 residues in the CDR3. The CDR3, as DNA: TGTGCCAGCAGCACCCGACAAACCTACAATGAGCAGTTCTTC. Its translation is CASSTRQTYNEQFF.